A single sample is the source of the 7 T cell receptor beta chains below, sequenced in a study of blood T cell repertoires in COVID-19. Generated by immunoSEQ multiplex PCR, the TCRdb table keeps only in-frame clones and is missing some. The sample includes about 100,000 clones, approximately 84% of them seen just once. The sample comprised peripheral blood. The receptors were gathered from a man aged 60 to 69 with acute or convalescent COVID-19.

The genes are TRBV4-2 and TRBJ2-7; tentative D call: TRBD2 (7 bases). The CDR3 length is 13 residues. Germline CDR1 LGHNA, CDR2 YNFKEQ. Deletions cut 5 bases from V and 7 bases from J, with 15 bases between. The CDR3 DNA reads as TGTGCCAGCAGCGAGGGGGGGGGCCGAGAGCAGTACTTC. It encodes CASSEGGGREQYF.

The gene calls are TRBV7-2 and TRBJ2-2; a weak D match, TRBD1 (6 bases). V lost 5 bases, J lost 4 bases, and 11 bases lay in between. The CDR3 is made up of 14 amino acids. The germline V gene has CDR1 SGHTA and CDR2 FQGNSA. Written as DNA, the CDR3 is TGTGCCAGCAGCATTCAGGGGCCCACCGGGGAGCTGTTTTTT. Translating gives CASSIQGPTGELFF.

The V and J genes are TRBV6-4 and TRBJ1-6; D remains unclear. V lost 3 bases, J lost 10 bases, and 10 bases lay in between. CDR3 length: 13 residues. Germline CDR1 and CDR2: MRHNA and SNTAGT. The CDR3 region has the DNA TGTGCCAGCAGTGAATTTTCAGGATCACCCCTCCACTTT. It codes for CASSEFSGSPLHF.

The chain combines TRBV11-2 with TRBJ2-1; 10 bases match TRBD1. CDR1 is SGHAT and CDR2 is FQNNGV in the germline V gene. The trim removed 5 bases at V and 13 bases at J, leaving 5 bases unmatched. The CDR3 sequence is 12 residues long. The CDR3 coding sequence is TGTGCCAGCAGCGCCGACAGGGGGCTTCAGTTCTTC. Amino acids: CASSADRGLQFF.

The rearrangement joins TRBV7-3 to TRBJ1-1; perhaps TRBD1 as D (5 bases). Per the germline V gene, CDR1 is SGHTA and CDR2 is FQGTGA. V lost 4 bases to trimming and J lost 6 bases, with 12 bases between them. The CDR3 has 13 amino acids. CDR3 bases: TGTGCCAGCAGCTACAAGGCGGGGGCTGAAGCTTTCTTT. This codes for CASSYKAGAEAFF.

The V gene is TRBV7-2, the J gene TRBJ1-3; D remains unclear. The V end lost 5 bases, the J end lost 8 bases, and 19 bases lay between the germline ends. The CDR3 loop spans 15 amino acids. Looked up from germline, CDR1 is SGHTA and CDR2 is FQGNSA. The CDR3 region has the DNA TGTGCCAGCAGCCCCCAACCGGGTTCCGGCGACACCATATATTTT. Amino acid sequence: CASSPQPGSGDTIYF.

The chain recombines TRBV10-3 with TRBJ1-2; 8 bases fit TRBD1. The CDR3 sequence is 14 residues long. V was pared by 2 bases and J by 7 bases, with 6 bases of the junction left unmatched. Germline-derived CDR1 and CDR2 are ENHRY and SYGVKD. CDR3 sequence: CAISEGGQGRGYTF. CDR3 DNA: TGTGCCATCAGTGAGGGAGGACAGGGCCGTGGCTACACCTTC.